This T cell receptor (beta chain) was sequenced for a study of T cell repertoires in cytomegalovirus infection. At the level of the study: The authors used CMV epitopes that were HLA-C-restricted (recently identified) and HLA-B-restricted (well studied). CMV infection plus the matching HLA type was flagged by public TCR beta signatures.

This clonotype has a count of ten or more. Its antigen is unknown. Findings and caveats of the study: Clonotypes of TCR beta that were HLA-C-restricted and CMV-specific dominated the ex vivo response.

TCRdb independently ran MiXCR on the reads; one entry per CDR3 protein. The sample yields approximately 310,000 distinct CDR3 sequences, approximately 25% seen once. Source: cultured PBMCs, taken from culture after CMV antigen stimulation. This receptor was obtained from a human donor in good health (CMV status not recorded). Some clones in this sample may be carry-over from other donors' samples.

The CDR3 nucleotides read TGTGCCAGCAGCTTAGTAAGCGGGGGCCAAGAGACCCAGTACTTC. Residues: CASSLVSGGQETQYF. V usage is TRBV7-2 and J usage is TRBJ2-5; 8 bases line up with TRBD2. The CDR3 has 15 amino acids. Germline CDR1 SGHTA, CDR2 FQGNSA. The J segment lost 1 base and the V segment lost 1 base, leaving 2 bases of the junction unmatched.